This TCR beta chain was found in a study of blood T cell repertoires in COVID-19. Study overall: The origin of the acute and convalescent COVID-19 samples was the United States, Italy and Spain. Sample material is recorded as cDNA or gDNA derived from T cells, B-cell-depleted T cells, or PBMCs.

The V gene's germline CDR1 is MNHEY and CDR2 SVGEGT. V was shortened by 2 bases and J by 8 bases, with 13 bases between the two germline ends. CDR3 length: 15 amino acids. In the authors' workflow: Estimates of nucleated cell counts were drawn from the amplification of reference gene primers. Profiling relied on immunoSEQ multiplex PCR, and the TCRdb table lists in-frame clones only, not all of them. V and J calls and clone size are given by that table; D and trimming were obtained from the DNA. Among over 200,000 clones, roughly 90% were seen once, and the ten largest hold approximately 2%. The material sequenced was peripheral blood. The sequence derives from a man aged 30 to 39 who had recovered from COVID-19. The V and J genes are TRBV6-2 or TRBV6-3 and TRBJ1-6; D is perhaps TRBD1 (6 bases). The CDR3: CASSYRGGWDSPLHF. Written as DNA, the CDR3 is TGTGCCAGCAGTTACCGAGGGGGTTGGGATTCACCCCTCCACTTT.